This T cell receptor (beta chain) originates from a study of cytomegalovirus exposure and HLA in healthy donors. Whole-study results and caveats: Sequencing likely generated an artifact that appeared as a cluster of highly shared sequence variants.

In nominal health when sampled, donors likely had unrecorded immune exposures nonetheless. Researchers ran the PCR with 60 Vbeta and 13 Jbeta primers. In the original processing: The count from a later analysis was 65 million to 90 million unique TCR beta chains, some 9.9 million of them shared. Some clones are missing from TCRdb's copy, which holds only in-frame ones; the method was immunoSEQ multiplex PCR. That table furnishes V, J and clone size, whereas the DNA furnished D and trimming. The sample carries about 180,000 clones, 70% to 80% recorded once. The CDR3 totals 15 residues. V lost 2 bases and J lost 3, with 16 bases in between. Germline V gene lookup returns CDR1 GTSNPN and CDR2 SVGIG (reference sequence). This clone has just a few counts. Its antigen is currently unknown.

This sequence joins TRBV30 and TRBJ1-1, with D possibly being TRBD1 (6 bases). This receptor was obtained from a man in his fifties or sixties in good health and CMV-seronegative. Sequencing input: PBMCs. The CDR3 reads CAWSLRQAGYTEAFF. CDR3 bases: TGTGCCTGGAGTCTGCGACAGGCAGGGTACACTGAAGCTTTCTTT.